The rows below give T cell receptor beta chains drawn from one sample of a study of blood T cell repertoires in COVID-19. Profiled with immunoSEQ multiplex PCR; TCRdb holds only in-frame clones, not every one. The table includes 150,000 to 200,000 clones, 80% to 90% detected once. Sequenced sample: peripheral blood. The receptor set was obtained from a woman in her forties or fifties with COVID-19, enrolled during active disease. Both conserved end residues are part of each CDR3. The D gene is left open where the match is weak. Size values are once, few and many counts, or a class for expanded clones, and some rows have none.

d_gene: .; v_gene: TRBV11-3; j_gene: TRBJ2-7; abundance: .; CDR3nt: TGTGCCAGCAGCGGCACCTACGAGCAGTACTTC; CDR3aa: CASSGTYEQYF
d_gene: TRBD1; v_gene: TRBV18; j_gene: TRBJ2-7; abundance: .; CDR3nt: TGTGCCAGCTCGCCCGGGACAGGCTCCTACGAGCAGTACTTC; CDR3aa: CASSPGTGSYEQYF
d_gene: .; v_gene: TRBV6-5; j_gene: TRBJ2-7; abundance: .; CDR3nt: TGTGCCAGCAGCGACAGAATCTACGAGCAGTACTTC; CDR3aa: CASSDRIYEQYF
d_gene: TRBD1; v_gene: TRBV2; j_gene: TRBJ2-5; abundance: .; CDR3nt: TGTGCCAGCAGGGACAGGGTTGAGACCCAGTACTTC; CDR3aa: CASRDRVETQYF
d_gene: .; v_gene: TRBV29-1; j_gene: TRBJ1-5; abundance: .; CDR3nt: TGCAGCGTTGCAAGCGACAGAAATCAGCCCCAGCATTTT; CDR3aa: CSVASDRNQPQHF
d_gene: .; v_gene: TRBV3-1/TRBV3-2; j_gene: TRBJ1-3; abundance: .; CDR3nt: TGTGCCAGCAGCCAAGTCACCCGGGGGAGTGTAGACGGAAACACCATATATTTT; CDR3aa: CASSQVTRGSVDGNTIYF
d_gene: .; v_gene: TRBV25-1; j_gene: TRBJ1-1; abundance: .; CDR3nt: TGTGCCAGCAGTGATAGTACCGGGGGGGGGAACACTGAAGCTTTCTTT; CDR3aa: CASSDSTGGGNTEAFF
d_gene: TRBD2; v_gene: TRBV14; j_gene: TRBJ2-1; abundance: .; CDR3nt: TGTGCCAGCAGCCGAGGACTAGCGGGGCCCTACAATGAGCAGTTCTTC; CDR3aa: CASSRGLAGPYNEQFF
d_gene: .; v_gene: TRBV6-2/TRBV6-3; j_gene: TRBJ1-3; abundance: .; CDR3nt: TGTGCCAGCAGTAAGACCGGGCTACGCGGGAACACCATATATTTT; CDR3aa: CASSKTGLRGNTIYF
d_gene: TRBD1; v_gene: TRBV5-6; j_gene: TRBJ1-2; abundance: .; CDR3nt: TGTGCCAGCAGCTTCACGACAGGGGATAACTATGGCTACACCTTC; CDR3aa: CASSFTTGDNYGYTF
d_gene: .; v_gene: TRBV7-9; j_gene: TRBJ1-1; abundance: .; CDR3nt: TGTGCCAGCAGCCAACAGAACACTGAAGCTTTCTTT; CDR3aa: CASSQQNTEAFF
d_gene: TRBD1; v_gene: TRBV19; j_gene: TRBJ2-7; abundance: .; CDR3nt: TGTGCCAGTAGTATACTACCAGGGGGTTTGTACGAGCAGTACTTC; CDR3aa: CASSILPGGLYEQYF
d_gene: .; v_gene: TRBV19; j_gene: TRBJ2-7; abundance: .; CDR3nt: TGTGCCAGTAGTATCCCAGGCGGGGATACCCCCTACGAGCAGTACTTC; CDR3aa: CASSIPGGDTPYEQYF
d_gene: TRBD1; v_gene: TRBV23-1; j_gene: TRBJ1-3; abundance: .; CDR3nt: TGCGCCAGCAGGGGGGGAGGAAGGGACAGGGGAAACACCATATATTTT; CDR3aa: CASRGGGRDRGNTIYF
d_gene: .; v_gene: TRBV28; j_gene: TRBJ2-3; abundance: .; CDR3nt: TGTGCCAGCAGTTTCCGTGGTAGCATTGATACGCAGTATTTT; CDR3aa: CASSFRGSIDTQYF
d_gene: .; v_gene: TRBV2; j_gene: TRBJ2-5; abundance: .; CDR3nt: TGTGCCAGCAGTGACTTACAAGAGACCCAGTACTTC; CDR3aa: CASSDLQETQYF
d_gene: .; v_gene: TRBV7-9; j_gene: TRBJ2-5; abundance: .; CDR3nt: TGTGCCAGCAGCTTAGCGCGGCAGAATCAAGAGACCCAGTACTTC; CDR3aa: CASSLARQNQETQYF
d_gene: .; v_gene: TRBV18; j_gene: TRBJ2-1; abundance: .; CDR3nt: TGTGCCAGCTCACCACCTCTGGCAGACAATGAGCAGTTCTTC; CDR3aa: CASSPPLADNEQFF
d_gene: TRBD1; v_gene: TRBV6-5; j_gene: TRBJ2-1; abundance: .; CDR3nt: TGTGCCAGCAGGACCGGGACAGGATTCTACAATGAGCAGTTCTTC; CDR3aa: CASRTGTGFYNEQFF
d_gene: TRBD1; v_gene: TRBV4-1; j_gene: TRBJ2-1; abundance: .; CDR3nt: TGCGCCAGCAGCCACGGTCCCGGGACAGGGTTAGGGGGGAATGAGCAGTTCTTC; CDR3aa: CASSHGPGTGLGGNEQFF
d_gene: .; v_gene: TRBV6-1; j_gene: TRBJ2-1; abundance: few; CDR3nt: TGTGCCAGCATATTGGCTCCCTGGCGGGACAATGAGCAGTTCTTC; CDR3aa: CASILAPWRDNEQFF
d_gene: TRBD2; v_gene: TRBV19; j_gene: TRBJ2-2; abundance: .; CDR3nt: TGTGCCAGTTGTCGGACTAGCGGGGGATTTTTTAACGGGGAGCTGTTTTTT; CDR3aa: CASCRTSGGFFNGELFF
d_gene: .; v_gene: TRBV9; j_gene: TRBJ1-4; abundance: .; CDR3nt: TGTGCCAGCAGCCCAGGGTCTGGTAATGAAAAACTGTTTTTT; CDR3aa: CASSPGSGNEKLFF
d_gene: TRBD2; v_gene: TRBV11-2; j_gene: TRBJ2-5; abundance: .; CDR3nt: TGTGCCAGCAGCTTAGAACCAGGACTAGTGACCCAGTACTTC; CDR3aa: CASSLEPGLVTQYF
d_gene: TRBD1; v_gene: TRBV25-1; j_gene: TRBJ1-2; abundance: .; CDR3nt: TGTGCCAGCAGTGTAGGGACAGGGAGGTCGTTCGGCTACACCTTC; CDR3aa: CASSVGTGRSFGYTF
d_gene: .; v_gene: TRBV12-3/TRBV12-4; j_gene: TRBJ2-7; abundance: few; CDR3nt: TGTGCCAGCAGTTTCATCCCCCTTGCGGAGCAGTACTTC; CDR3aa: CASSFIPLAEQYF
d_gene: TRBD1; v_gene: TRBV2; j_gene: TRBJ1-1; abundance: .; CDR3nt: TGTGCCAGCAGACTACCGAAGACAGGGATGAACACTGAAGCTTTCTTT; CDR3aa: CASRLPKTGMNTEAFF
d_gene: TRBD1; v_gene: TRBV14; j_gene: TRBJ1-1; abundance: .; CDR3nt: TGTGCCAGCAGCCAAATTACAGGGGGTGCTTTCTTT; CDR3aa: CASSQITGGAFF
d_gene: TRBD2; v_gene: TRBV5-3; j_gene: TRBJ2-3; abundance: .; CDR3nt: TGTGCCAGAAGCTTAGCAGGGACTAGCGGGGGGGAATACACAGATACGCAGTATTTT; CDR3aa: CARSLAGTSGGEYTDTQYF
d_gene: TRBD1; v_gene: TRBV11-1; j_gene: TRBJ2-1; abundance: .; CDR3nt: TGTGCCAGCACCCCAAACGCCGGGACAGGGTTTGGTGAGCAGTTCTTC; CDR3aa: CASTPNAGTGFGEQFF
d_gene: .; v_gene: TRBV25-1; j_gene: TRBJ1-2; abundance: .; CDR3nt: TGTGCCAGCAGTGAAAGAGGACAGATCTATGGCTACACCTTC; CDR3aa: CASSERGQIYGYTF
d_gene: .; v_gene: TRBV27; j_gene: TRBJ1-5; abundance: .; CDR3nt: TGTGCCAGCAGTTTGCGGGCAGGTTATAGCAATCAGCCCCAGCATTTT; CDR3aa: CASSLRAGYSNQPQHF
d_gene: TRBD1; v_gene: TRBV5-1; j_gene: TRBJ1-2; abundance: .; CDR3nt: TGCGCCAGCAGCTTGTCAACAGACAGGGAAGGTGGCTACACCTTC; CDR3aa: CASSLSTDREGGYTF
d_gene: .; v_gene: TRBV3-1/TRBV3-2; j_gene: TRBJ2-7; abundance: .; CDR3nt: TGTGCCAGCAGCCAAGAGGGGACTTACGAGCAGTACTTC; CDR3aa: CASSQEGTYEQYF
d_gene: TRBD2; v_gene: TRBV30; j_gene: TRBJ2-5; abundance: .; CDR3nt: TGTGCCTGGAGTGCTAATAGCGGGGGGGGGCAGACCCAGTACTTC; CDR3aa: CAWSANSGGGQTQYF
d_gene: .; v_gene: TRBV9; j_gene: TRBJ1-3; abundance: .; CDR3nt: TGTGCCAGCAGCGTAGCTACGCAGGCCCCTGGAAACACCATATATTTT; CDR3aa: CASSVATQAPGNTIYF
d_gene: .; v_gene: TRBV11-2; j_gene: TRBJ2-1; abundance: .; CDR3nt: TGTGCCAGCAGCTTAGATCGCGGCGGGGCCTTTGAGCAGTTCTTC; CDR3aa: CASSLDRGGAFEQFF
d_gene: .; v_gene: TRBV19; j_gene: TRBJ1-5; abundance: .; CDR3nt: TGTGCCAGTAGTATTAGCGGGGAGAGAAATCAGCCCCAGCATTTT; CDR3aa: CASSISGERNQPQHF
d_gene: .; v_gene: TRBV2; j_gene: TRBJ2-7; abundance: .; CDR3nt: TGTGCCAGCAGTCAAAGACAGACTGCCTACGAGCAGTACTTC; CDR3aa: CASSQRQTAYEQYF
d_gene: TRBD2; v_gene: TRBV10-2; j_gene: TRBJ2-1; abundance: .; CDR3nt: TGCGCCAGCAGTGATGGACTAGCGGGGCTCTCGAGCTCCTACAATGAGCAGTTCTTC; CDR3aa: CASSDGLAGLSSSYNEQFF
d_gene: .; v_gene: TRBV4-1; j_gene: TRBJ2-1; abundance: .; CDR3nt: TGCGCCAGCAGCCAAGATCAGGTGGTAGAAGGCGATGAGCAGTTCTTC; CDR3aa: CASSQDQVVEGDEQFF
d_gene: TRBD1; v_gene: TRBV3-1/TRBV3-2; j_gene: TRBJ1-5; abundance: once; CDR3nt: TGTGCCAGCAGTTCCGGGACAGGGGGTCAGCCCCAGCATTTT; CDR3aa: CASSSGTGGQPQHF
d_gene: .; v_gene: TRBV27; j_gene: TRBJ1-1; abundance: few; CDR3nt: TGTGCCAGCAGTTTAAGGGAGTACACTGAAGCTTTCTTT; CDR3aa: CASSLREYTEAFF
d_gene: .; v_gene: TRBV6-5; j_gene: TRBJ1-5; abundance: once; CDR3nt: TGTGCCAGCAGCCCCACAGGGCCAGGTCAGCCCCAGCATTTT; CDR3aa: CASSPTGPGQPQHF